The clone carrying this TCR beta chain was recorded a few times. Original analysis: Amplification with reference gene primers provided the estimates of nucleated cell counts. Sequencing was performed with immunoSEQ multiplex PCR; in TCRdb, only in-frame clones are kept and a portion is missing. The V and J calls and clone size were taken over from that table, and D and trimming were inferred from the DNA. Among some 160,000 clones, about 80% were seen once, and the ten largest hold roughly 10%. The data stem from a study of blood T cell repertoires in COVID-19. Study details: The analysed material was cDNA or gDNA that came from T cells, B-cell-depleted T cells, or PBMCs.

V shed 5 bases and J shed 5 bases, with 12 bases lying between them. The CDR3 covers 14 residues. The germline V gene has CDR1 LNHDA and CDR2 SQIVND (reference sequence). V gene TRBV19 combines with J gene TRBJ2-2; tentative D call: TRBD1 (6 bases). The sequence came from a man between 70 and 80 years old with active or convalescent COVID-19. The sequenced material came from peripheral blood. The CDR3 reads CASSSARGTGELFF. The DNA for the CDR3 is TGTGCCAGTAGTTCGGCTAGGGGGACCGGGGAGCTGTTTTTT.